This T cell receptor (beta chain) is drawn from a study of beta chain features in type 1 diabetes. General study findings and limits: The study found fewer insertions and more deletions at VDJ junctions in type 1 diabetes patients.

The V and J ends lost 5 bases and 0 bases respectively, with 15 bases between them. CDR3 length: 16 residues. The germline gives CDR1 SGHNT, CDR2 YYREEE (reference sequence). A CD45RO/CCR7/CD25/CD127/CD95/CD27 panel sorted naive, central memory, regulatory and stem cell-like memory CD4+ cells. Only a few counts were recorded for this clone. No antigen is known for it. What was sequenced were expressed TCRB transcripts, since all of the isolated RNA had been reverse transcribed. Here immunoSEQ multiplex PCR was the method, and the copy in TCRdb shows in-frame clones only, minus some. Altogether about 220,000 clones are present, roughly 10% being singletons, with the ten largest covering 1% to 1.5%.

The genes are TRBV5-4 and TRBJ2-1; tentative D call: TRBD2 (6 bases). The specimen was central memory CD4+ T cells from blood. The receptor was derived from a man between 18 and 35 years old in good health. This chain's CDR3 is CASSGGGGRSYNEQFF. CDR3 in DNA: TGTGCCAGCAGTGGGGGAGGTGGTCGCTCCTACAATGAGCAGTTCTTC.